This TCR beta chain was profiled in a study of vaccination effects on CD4 cells after COVID-19. Some clones are missing from TCRdb's copy, which holds only in-frame ones; the method was immunoSEQ multiplex PCR. The repertoire holds tens of thousands of clones, with around 70% as singletons. Ahead of sequencing, the ViraFEST assay grew antigen-specific CD4+ T cells using viral peptide pools. Culturing for around eleven days preceded CD4+ T cell isolation. Participants each got two BNT162b2 or mRNA-1273 vaccine doses. With regard to this clone: Its specificity is unknown.

Here the sequenced sample was CD4+ T cells from PBMCs cultured with HCoV-229E spike peptides, taken after COVID-19 vaccination. The sequence came from a human donor who received a COVID-19 vaccine.

CDR3 loop: CASSDSPTGPTGELFF. The CDR3 DNA sequence: TGTGCCAGCAGTGACTCCCCGACAGGCCCCACCGGGGAGCTGTTTTTT. This sequence joins TRBV6-4 and TRBJ2-2; D possibly corresponds to TRBD1 (6 bases). The germline gives CDR1 MRHNA, CDR2 SNTAGT. The CDR3 has 16 residues. Trimming removed 0 bases from V and 4 bases from J, with 12 bases in between.